This entry describes one T cell receptor beta chain. Alongside a J-beta primer mix, a sample-barcoded 5' primer served in a second PCR lasting about 7 to 11 cycles. Every sample gave at least 2.5 million paired-end reads containing CDR3. TCRdb re-analysed the 5' RACE reads in MiXCR, keeping a single row per CDR3 protein. The sample has over a million distinct CDR3 sequences, roughly 43% seen once; the top ten hold approximately 4%. This sample was included in a study of blood T cells in healthy people across ages. This CDR3 comprises 14 residues. Looked up from germline, CDR1 is KGHDR and CDR2 is SFDVKD. V gave up 1 base and J gave up 3 bases, with 7 bases separating them.

The sample consisted of blood. The source of this sequence is a woman in her late teens or twenties in good health. The chain recombines TRBV24-1 with TRBJ2-3, with D perhaps matching TRBD2 (6 bases). CDR3 nucleotides: TGTGCCACCAGTGATTTAAGCGGGACAGATACGCAGTATTTT. Its translation: CATSDLSGTDTQYF.